These 29 T cell receptor beta chains were sequenced from one sample in a study of breast tumors, draining lymph nodes, adjacent tissues. Breast cancer patients provided tissue from their axillary draining lymph nodes. Each CDR3 protein is one row after TCRdb ran MiXCR on the multiplex PCR reads. The table records 100,000 or so distinct CDR3 sequences, 21% of them present only once. The sequencing sample was made of axillary lymph node tissue. These TCRs come from a female donor with breast cancer. Some clones in this sample may be carry-over from other donors' samples.

This clonotype came up many times. The chain has TRBV5-6 and TRBJ2-7; D is perhaps TRBD1 (6 bases). Germline lookup yields CDR1 SGHDT and CDR2 YYEEEE. The CDR3 sequence is 15 residues long. V shed 3 bases and J shed 4 bases, with 17 bases lying between them. The CDR3 coding sequence is TGTGCCAGCAGCTCACTGGGGACAAGAGTTTACGAGCAGTACTTC. It specifies CASSSLGTRVYEQYF.

At least ten counts were recorded for this clonotype. Here the CDR3 DNA reads TGTGCCAGCAGGTCGCCGGGACTAGCGGGAGTCGAGCAGTACTTC. This gives the protein CASRSPGLAGVEQYF. The chain carries TRBV7-9 and TRBJ2-7, with TRBD2 matching over 14 bases. Per the germline V gene, CDR1 is SEHNR and CDR2 is FQNEAQ (reference sequence). The CDR3 loop spans 15 amino acids. V gave up 6 bases and J gave up 6 bases; unmatched junction bases: 7.

Ten or more counts support this clonotype. The chain carries TRBV7-9 and TRBJ2-7, with unresolved D. Germline CDR1 and CDR2: SEHNR and FQNEAQ (reference sequence). The CDR3 runs to 14 residues. Trimming shortened V by 1 base and J by 2 bases, and 9 bases separated the two germline ends. In DNA form, the CDR3 reads TGTGCCAGCAGCTTAGGGCAGGCCGCCTACGAGCAGTACTTC. It codes for CASSLGQAAYEQYF. Together with reference TRBV7-9 and TRBJ2-7, the CDR3 gives the full variable domain: DTGVSQNPRHKITKRGQNVTFRCDPISEHNRLYWYRQTLGQGPEFLTYFQNEAQLEKSRLLSDRFSAERPKGSFSTLEIQRTEQGDSAMYLCASSLGQAAYEQYFGPGTRLTVT.

This clonotype has ten or more counts. The CDR3 region is CASSLSVLWEQYF. Here the CDR3 DNA reads TGTGCCAGCAGCCTATCGGTGTTATGGGAGCAGTACTTC. The gene calls are TRBV3-1 and TRBJ2-7; no clear D gene. The germline V gene has CDR1 LGHDT and CDR2 YNNKEL (reference sequence). V was pared by 4 bases and J by 7 bases, with 14 bases between. This CDR3 is 13 amino acids long.

By its share, this clonotype is medium-sized. This chain connects TRBV20-1 to TRBJ2-7; maybe TRBD2 (5 bases). Trimming took 6 bases from V and 4 from J, leaving 10 bases between them. From germline, CDR1 is DFQATT and CDR2 SNEGSKA (reference sequence). This CDR3 contains 11 residues. The CDR3, as DNA: TGCAGTGCGGCGAGGGCGTACGAGCAGTACTTC. As protein: CSAARAYEQYF.

This clonotype was seen many times. The rearrangement uses TRBV12-3 or TRBV12-4 and TRBJ2-3, with TRBD2 identical over 13 bases. The CDR3 has 14 residues. J was trimmed by 10 bases and V by 6 bases; bases with no gene match: 7. The CDR3 DNA sequence: TGTGCCAGCAGAAGGACTAGCGGGAGTTTGGCGCAGTATTTT. Translation gives CASRRTSGSLAQYF.

This clonotype has at least ten counts. The chain carries TRBV29-1 and TRBJ2-5; a weak D match, TRBD2 (5 bases). Germline-derived CDR1 and CDR2 are SQVTM and ANQGSEA. The CDR3 contains 14 residues. V lost 7 bases and J lost 4, with 19 bases in between. The CDR3 sequence is CSAQPGTAGETQYF. The CDR3 DNA is TGCAGCGCCCAACCGGGAACAGCCGGAGAGACCCAGTACTTC.

This clonotype was counted many times. The chain uses TRBV30 and TRBJ1-2, with 8 bases matching TRBD1. Germline CDR1 GTSNPN, CDR2 SVGIG (reference sequence). This CDR3 contains 13 residues. V dropped 0 bases and J dropped 4; count of bases not matched to a gene: 1. The CDR3 DNA sequence: TGTGCCTGGAGTGTAACAGGGGGCTATGGCTACACCTTC. This sequence encodes CAWSVTGGYGYTF.

This clonotype appeared a few times. The J gene is TRBJ2-3, the V gene TRBV30, with D unresolved. With 0 bases removed from V and 5 bases from J, the gap between germline ends came to 9 bases. The CDR3 has 13 amino acids. Per germline, CDR1 GTSNPN and CDR2 SVGIG (reference sequence). The DNA of the CDR3 is TGTGCCTGGAGTGTACGAGATATAGATACGCAGTATTTT. Protein: CAWSVRDIDTQYF.

This clonotype came up many times. The J gene is TRBJ1-3, the V gene TRBV29-1; D remains ambiguous. This CDR3 spans 13 amino acids. The V gene's germline CDR1 is SQVTM and CDR2 ANQGSEA. The ends were cut back, 4 bases at V and 0 bases at J, with 7 bases in the middle. Written as DNA, the CDR3 is TGCAGCGTTGTTCCTCACTCTGGAAACACCATATATTTT. Protein product: CSVVPHSGNTIYF.

The chain employs TRBV5-6 and TRBJ2-4; TRBD2 aligns across 7 bases. Germline CDR1 SGHDT, CDR2 YYEEEE. The V gene end was trimmed by 6 bases and the J gene end by 9 bases; junction bases not matched to a gene: 12. This CDR3 comprises 14 residues. CDR3 in amino acids: CASTQWGRETIQYF. The CDR3 DNA follows: TGTGCCAGCACCCAATGGGGGAGGGAAACCATTCAGTACTTC.

The table lists this clonotype with a few counts. The rearrangement joins TRBV5-5 to TRBJ2-4, with D perhaps matching TRBD1 (6 bases). Germline V gene sequence: CDR1 SGHKS, CDR2 YYEKEE (reference sequence). The CDR3 spans 13 residues. Trimming left V 1 base short and J 9 bases short, with 11 bases between. The CDR3 DNA reads as TGTGCCAGCAGCTTGACAGGGTCGAGCATTCAGTACTTC. Translated, it gives CASSLTGSSIQYF.

This clonotype was seen many times. The chain couples TRBV9 to TRBJ2-7; maybe TRBD2 (5 bases). V was cut by 2 bases and J by 7 bases, with 16 bases left in between. In germline, CDR1 is SGDLS, CDR2 YYNGEE. The CDR3 runs 14 residues. The CDR3 nucleotides are TGTGCCAGCAGCGTTGGAAGTAATCCGGGGGAGCAGTACTTC. Protein product: CASSVGSNPGEQYF.

This clonotype was detected many times. J is TRBJ1-3 and V is TRBV19, with D unresolved. Germline values: CDR1 LNHDA, CDR2 SQIVND (reference sequence). The CDR3 is 13 amino acids. V lost 9 bases and J lost 4, with 13 bases in between. CDR3 in DNA: TGTGCCAGCGATTCGTTGGAAGGAAACACCATATATTTT. It is translated as CASDSLEGNTIYF. The complete variable domain, with remaining parts taken from reference TRBV19 and TRBJ1-3, reads DGGITQSPKYLFRKEGQNVTLSCEQNLNHDAMYWYRQDPGQGLRLIYYSQIVNDFQKGDIAEGYSVSREKKESFPLTVTSAQKNPTAFYLCASDSLEGNTIYFGEGSWLTVV.

This clonotype was counted ten times or more. The chain couples TRBV6-6 to TRBJ1-4; D may be TRBD1 (5 bases). V gave up 7 bases and J gave up 5 bases, with 20 bases separating them. This CDR3 has 16 residues. From germline, CDR1 is MNHNY and CDR2 SVGAGI (reference sequence). CDR3: CASTSTSGGGNEKLFF. CDR3 DNA: TGTGCCAGCACCTCAACCTCCGGGGGGGGAAATGAAAAACTGTTTTTT.

The chain uses TRBV4-1 and TRBJ2-1; 10 nucleotides align to TRBD1. V was clipped by 3 bases and J by 4 bases; unmatched bases: 6. The V gene's germline CDR1 is MGHRA and CDR2 YSYEKL. This CDR3 spans 16 amino acids. DNA of the CDR3: TGCGCCAGCAGCCAGGGGCCGGGACAGGGGTACAATGAGCAGTTCTTC. Its translation: CASSQGPGQGYNEQFF.

This clonotype was recorded at least ten times. The V and J genes are TRBV6-1 and TRBJ1-4; 8 nucleotides line up with TRBD1. In germline, CDR1 is MNHNS, CDR2 SASEGT. V shed 7 bases and J 1 base; nucleotides not matched to a gene: 5. This CDR3 spans 15 amino acids. This CDR3 is CASTDRVVTNEKLFF. The DNA for the CDR3 is TGTGCCAGCACGGACAGGGTGGTAACTAATGAAAAACTGTTTTTT.

This clonotype has just one count. This sequence joins TRBV19 and TRBJ2-6, with TRBD1 matching 7 bases. Germline V lookup: CDR1 LNHDA, CDR2 SQIVND (reference sequence). There are 16 residues in the CDR3. J lost 2 bases, V lost 5 bases, and 6 bases had no gene match. The CDR3 reads CASSLLRGTGANVLTF. CDR3 sequence (DNA): TGTGCCAGTAGTTTACTCAGGGGGACTGGGGCCAACGTCCTGACTTTC. The full variable domain, rest sourced from reference TRBV19 and TRBJ2-6, is DGGITQSPKYLFRKEGQNVTLSCEQNLNHDAMYWYRQDPGQGLRLIYYSQIVNDFQKGDIAEGYSVSREKKESFPLTVTSAQKNPTAFYLCASSLLRGTGANVLTFGAGSRLTVL.

In regard to this clonotype: A much larger clone lies a single base off, so this may be a read error. The chain carries TRBV7-9 and TRBJ2-1; no definite D call. CDR1 and CDR2 from the germline V gene are SEHNR and FQNEAQ (reference sequence). CDR3 length equals 15 residues. The CDR3 spells CASSPPDLAVDRQLF. The CDR3 coding sequence is TGTGCCAGCAGCCCTCCGGACCTTGCGGTAGACCGGCAGCTCTTC.

The rearrangement uses TRBV6-2 or TRBV6-3 and TRBJ2-4, with D possibly matching TRBD2 (6 bases). Germline V lookup: CDR1 MNHEY, CDR2 SVGEGT. The CDR3 length is 13 residues. V lost 7 bases to trimming and J lost 1 base, with 8 bases between them. The CDR3 reads CASTGGAKNIQYF. For the CDR3, the DNA is TGTGCCAGCACCGGGGGTGCCAAAAACATTCAGTACTTC.

This clonotype showed up many times. V is TRBV12-3 or TRBV12-4 and J is TRBJ2-7; the D is unclear. Trimming took off 6 bases at V and 2 bases at J, with 14 bases between the two ends. There are 14 residues in the CDR3. CDR3 residues: CASSPDGVPYEQYF. DNA for the CDR3: TGTGCCAGCAGCCCCGATGGAGTGCCCTACGAGCAGTACTTC.

This clonotype was recorded many times. The V call is TRBV4-2, the J call TRBJ1-2; 7 bases align to TRBD1. Trimming took 6 bases from V and 4 from J; bases not matched to a gene: 8. This CDR3 region has 14 residues. In germline, CDR1 is LGHNA, CDR2 YNFKEQ. CDR3 amino acids: CASRMSQGVYGYTF. The CDR3 bases are TGTGCCAGCAGAATGTCTCAGGGGGTCTATGGCTACACCTTC.

This clonotype has at least ten counts. The V and J genes are TRBV2 and TRBJ2-2, with TRBD2 as a possible D gene (5 bases). Germline V gene sequence: CDR1 SNHLY, CDR2 FYNNEI. The CDR3 is 17 amino acids. The V and J ends lost 0 bases and 0 bases respectively, with 11 bases between them. The chain's CDR3 is CASSEAGSASNTGELFF. CDR3 DNA: TGTGCCAGCAGTGAAGCTGGTAGCGCCTCGAACACCGGGGAGCTGTTTTTT.

This clonotype was picked up many times. The chain uses TRBV9 and TRBJ1-4; D call uncertain. Trimming took 4 bases from V and 6 from J, leaving 10 bases between them. CDR3 length equals 13 residues. Germline V gene lookup returns CDR1 SGDLS and CDR2 YYNGEE. This CDR3 is CASSLGYDEKLFF. The CDR3 DNA is TGTGCCAGCAGCCTAGGCTACGATGAAAAACTGTTTTTT.

The chain recombines TRBV30 with TRBJ2-3, with unresolved D. CDR1 and CDR2 from the germline V gene are GTSNPN and SVGIG (reference sequence). The CDR3 is 12 residues long. The V end lost 0 bases, the J end lost 4 bases, and 5 bases lay between the germline ends. This CDR3 is CAWSVLADTQYF. The CDR3, as DNA: TGTGCCTGGAGTGTACTGGCAGATACGCAGTATTTT.

As regards this clonotype: A much larger clone sits a single nucleotide away, making a read error possible. Because the CDR3 is missing its conserved closing phenylalanine or tryptophan, this is likely a read error. The chain recombines TRBV28 with TRBJ1-2; 7 bases fit TRBD1. The CDR3 is 13 amino acids. Looked up from germline, CDR1 is MDHEN and CDR2 is SYDVKM. J gave up 6 bases and V 3 bases, and 4 bases lay outside the gene matches. The CDR3 bases are TGTGCCAGCAGTTTCCAGGGGGTGGATGGCTACACCTGC. Its protein is CASSFQGVDGYTC.

This clonotype was counted ten times or more. The chain joins TRBV24-1 to TRBJ2-3; D gene uncertain. Germline V lookup: CDR1 KGHDR, CDR2 SFDVKD. The V gene lost 3 bases and the J gene lost 4 bases, with 13 bases spanning the gap. The CDR3 loop spans 15 amino acids. The DNA for the CDR3 is TGTGCCACCAGTGATCCCCGACGGCTCGCAGATACGCAGTATTTT. This codes for CATSDPRRLADTQYF.

At least ten counts were recorded for this clonotype. This sequence joins TRBV9 and TRBJ1-2, with D possibly matching TRBD1 (5 bases). Germline V gives CDR1 SGDLS, CDR2 YYNGEE. With 6 bases removed from V and 1 base from J, the gap between germline ends came to 16 bases. This CDR3 comprises 15 residues. CDR3 loop: CASNTWGTNNYGYTF. In DNA, the CDR3 is TGTGCCAGCAACACCTGGGGGACCAATAACTATGGCTACACCTTC.

This clonotype came up many times. This sequence joins TRBV7-2 and TRBJ2-7, with TRBD1 identical over 11 bases. CDR3 size: 17 residues. V was clipped by 1 base and J by 1 base; unmatched bases: 6. In germline, CDR1 is SGHTA, CDR2 FQGNSA. This CDR3 is CASSLGGQGGYSYEQYF. The CDR3 coding sequence is TGTGCCAGCAGCTTAGGGGGACAGGGGGGATATTCCTACGAGCAGTACTTC.